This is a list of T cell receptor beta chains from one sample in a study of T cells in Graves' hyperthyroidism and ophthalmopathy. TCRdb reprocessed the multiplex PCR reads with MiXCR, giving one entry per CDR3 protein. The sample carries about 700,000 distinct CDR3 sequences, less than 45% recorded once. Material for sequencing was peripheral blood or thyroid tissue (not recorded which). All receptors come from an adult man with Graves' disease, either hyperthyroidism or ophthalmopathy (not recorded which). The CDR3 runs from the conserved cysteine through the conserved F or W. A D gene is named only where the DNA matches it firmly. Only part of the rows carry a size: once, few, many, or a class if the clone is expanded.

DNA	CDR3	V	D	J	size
TGTGCCAGCAGCAGAGGCGGGGCGGTAGCGGGGGCCTACGAGCAGTACTTC	CASSRGGAVAGAYEQYF	TRBV7-9	TRBD2	TRBJ2-7	few
TGTGCCAGCAGTCAAACAGGGGGGGTCGAGCAGTACTTC	CASSQTGGVEQYF	TRBV7-6	.	TRBJ2-7	.
TGTGCCAGCAGTATGCCCGACTACGAGCAGTACTTC	CASSMPDYEQYF	TRBV6-5	.	TRBJ2-7	few
TGTGCCAGCAGTCCCACCGCCGGGACAGAGTATGGCTACACCTTC	CASSPTAGTEYGYTF	TRBV27	TRBD1	TRBJ1-2	.
TGTGCCACCAGCAGCTTGGCCGGGAGATATAATTCACCCCTCCACTTT	CATSSLAGRYNSPLHF	TRBV15	.	TRBJ1-6	.
TGTGCCAGCAGTAAGGACAGGGGACATGGCTACACCTTC	CASSKDRGHGYTF	TRBV2	TRBD1	TRBJ1-2	many
TGCAGCGTTGAAGATCCGGGACAGGGATTCCCCGGGGAGCTGTTTTTT	CSVEDPGQGFPGELFF	TRBV29-1	TRBD1	TRBJ2-2	.
TGTGCCAGCAGCCTCATTGGGGTTGGGGCAACTAATGAAAAACTGTTTTTT	CASSLIGVGATNEKLFF	TRBV7-6	.	TRBJ1-4	few
TGTGCCAGTAGCCCGGACAGCTTCACCGGGGAGCTGTTTTTT	CASSPDSFTGELFF	TRBV19	.	TRBJ2-2	.
TGTGCCAGCAGTGTGACTCAGGGGAACACTGAAGCTTTCTTT	CASSVTQGNTEAFF	TRBV2	.	TRBJ1-1	.
TGCAGCGTCACACAGGGGGTGGTAGCTTTCTTT	CSVTQGVVAFF	TRBV29-1	TRBD1	TRBJ1-1	once